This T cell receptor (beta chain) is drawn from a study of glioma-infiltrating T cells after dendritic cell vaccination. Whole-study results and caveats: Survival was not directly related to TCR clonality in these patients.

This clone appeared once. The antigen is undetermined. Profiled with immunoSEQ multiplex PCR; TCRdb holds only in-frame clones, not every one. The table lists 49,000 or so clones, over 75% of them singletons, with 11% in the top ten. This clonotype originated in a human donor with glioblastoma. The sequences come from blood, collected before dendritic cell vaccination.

The CDR3 sequence is CASNRNTEAFF. CDR3 DNA sequence: TGTGCCAGCAATAGGAACACTGAAGCTTTCTTT. The V gene is TRBV7-9, the J gene TRBJ1-1, with unresolved D. This CDR3 comprises 11 residues. With 7 bases removed from V and 1 base from J, the gap between germline ends came to 4 bases. The germline CDR1 and CDR2 sequences are SEHNR and FQNEAQ (reference sequence).